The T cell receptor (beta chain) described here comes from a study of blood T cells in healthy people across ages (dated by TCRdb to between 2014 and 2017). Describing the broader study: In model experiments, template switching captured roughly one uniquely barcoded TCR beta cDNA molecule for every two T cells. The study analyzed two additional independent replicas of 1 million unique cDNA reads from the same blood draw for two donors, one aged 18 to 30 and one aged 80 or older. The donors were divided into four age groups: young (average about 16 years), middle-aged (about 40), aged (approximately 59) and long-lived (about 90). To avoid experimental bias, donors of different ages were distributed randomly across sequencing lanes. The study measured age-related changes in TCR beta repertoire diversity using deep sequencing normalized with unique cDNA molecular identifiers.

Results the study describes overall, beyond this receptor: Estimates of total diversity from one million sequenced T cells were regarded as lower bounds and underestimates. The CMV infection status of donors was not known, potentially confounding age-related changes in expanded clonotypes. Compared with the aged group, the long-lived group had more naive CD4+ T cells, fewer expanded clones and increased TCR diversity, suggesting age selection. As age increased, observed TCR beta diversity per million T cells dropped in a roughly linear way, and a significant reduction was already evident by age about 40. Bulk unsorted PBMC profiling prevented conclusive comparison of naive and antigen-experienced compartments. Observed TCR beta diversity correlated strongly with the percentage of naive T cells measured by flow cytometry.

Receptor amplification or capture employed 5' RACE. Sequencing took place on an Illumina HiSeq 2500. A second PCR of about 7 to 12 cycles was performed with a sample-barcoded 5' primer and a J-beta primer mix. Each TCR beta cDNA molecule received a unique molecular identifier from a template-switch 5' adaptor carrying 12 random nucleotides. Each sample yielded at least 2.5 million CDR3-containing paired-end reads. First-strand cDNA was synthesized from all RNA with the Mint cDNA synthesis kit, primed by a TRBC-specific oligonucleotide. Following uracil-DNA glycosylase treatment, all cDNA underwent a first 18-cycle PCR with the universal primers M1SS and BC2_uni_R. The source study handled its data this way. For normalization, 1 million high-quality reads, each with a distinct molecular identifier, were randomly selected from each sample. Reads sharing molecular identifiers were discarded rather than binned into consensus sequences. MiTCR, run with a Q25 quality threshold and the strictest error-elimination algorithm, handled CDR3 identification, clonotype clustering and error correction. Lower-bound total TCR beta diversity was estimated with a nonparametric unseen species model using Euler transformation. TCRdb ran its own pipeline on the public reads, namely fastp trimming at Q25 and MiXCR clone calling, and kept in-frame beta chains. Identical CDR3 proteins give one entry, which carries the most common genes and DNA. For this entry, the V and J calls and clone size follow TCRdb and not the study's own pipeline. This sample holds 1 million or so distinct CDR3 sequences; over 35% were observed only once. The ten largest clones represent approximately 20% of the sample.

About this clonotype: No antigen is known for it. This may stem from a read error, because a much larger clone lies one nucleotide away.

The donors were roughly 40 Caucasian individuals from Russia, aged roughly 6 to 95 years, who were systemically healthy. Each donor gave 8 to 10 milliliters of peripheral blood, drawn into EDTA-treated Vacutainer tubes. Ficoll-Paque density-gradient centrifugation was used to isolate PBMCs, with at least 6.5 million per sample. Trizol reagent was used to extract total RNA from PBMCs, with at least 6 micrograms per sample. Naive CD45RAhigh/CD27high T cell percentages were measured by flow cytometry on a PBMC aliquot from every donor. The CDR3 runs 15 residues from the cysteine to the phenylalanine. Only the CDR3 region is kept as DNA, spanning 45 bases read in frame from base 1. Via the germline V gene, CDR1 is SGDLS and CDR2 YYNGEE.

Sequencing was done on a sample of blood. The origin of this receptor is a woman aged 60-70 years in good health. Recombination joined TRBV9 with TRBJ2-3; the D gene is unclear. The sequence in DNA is TGTGCCAGCAGCGCGGACCCACAGCTAGTTCTTACGCGGTATTTT. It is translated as CASSADPQLVLTRYF.